The rows below give T cell receptor beta chains drawn from one sample of a study of T cell responses to AZD1222 COVID-19 vaccine. Sequencing was performed with immunoSEQ multiplex PCR; in TCRdb, only in-frame clones are kept and a portion is missing. The sample has some 120,000 clones, about nine tenths seen once; the top ten hold about 7%. This specimen consisted of peripheral blood, obtained on day 0 of AZD1222 vaccination. The source is an adult in good health. CDR3s include the opening cysteine and the closing phenylalanine or tryptophan. The order of the fields is V gene, D gene, J gene, CDR3 length, clone size, CDR3 protein. The D gene is left open where the match is weak. Expanded clones are given a class, and other clones once, few, many or no size at all.

v_call: TRBV6-2/TRBV6-3
d_call: TRBD1
j_call: TRBJ1-1
cdr3_length: 14
clone_size: NA
cdr3_aa: CASSSPGQYTEAFF

v_call: TRBV3-1/TRBV3-2
d_call: NA
j_call: TRBJ1-5
cdr3_length: 16
clone_size: NA
cdr3_aa: CASSPYRVRTRQPQHF

v_call: TRBV28
d_call: NA
j_call: TRBJ2-1
cdr3_length: 13
clone_size: NA
cdr3_aa: CASSSLTRNEQFF

v_call: TRBV6-5
d_call: TRBD1
j_call: TRBJ2-2
cdr3_length: 15
clone_size: NA
cdr3_aa: CASSPGQGNTGELFF

v_call: TRBV11-2
d_call: TRBD2
j_call: TRBJ2-7
cdr3_length: 16
clone_size: once
cdr3_aa: CASSGGLAGGSYEQYF

v_call: TRBV6-1
d_call: NA
j_call: TRBJ2-5
cdr3_length: 15
clone_size: NA
cdr3_aa: CASSEEGLGEETQYF

v_call: TRBV20-1
d_call: NA
j_call: TRBJ2-1
cdr3_length: 11
clone_size: NA
cdr3_aa: CSTGEIDEQFF

v_call: TRBV6-2/TRBV6-3
d_call: NA
j_call: TRBJ1-1
cdr3_length: 12
clone_size: NA
cdr3_aa: CASSETNTEAFF

v_call: TRBV11-2
d_call: TRBD1
j_call: TRBJ1-6
cdr3_length: 15
clone_size: NA
cdr3_aa: CASSLQGARDSPLHF

v_call: TRBV5-8
d_call: TRBD1
j_call: TRBJ1-5
cdr3_length: 15
clone_size: NA
cdr3_aa: CASRGRTGSNQPQHF

v_call: TRBV2
d_call: NA
j_call: TRBJ2-2
cdr3_length: 15
clone_size: NA
cdr3_aa: CASSERWAGSGELFF

v_call: TRBV2
d_call: NA
j_call: TRBJ2-2
cdr3_length: 13
clone_size: NA
cdr3_aa: CASSERQTGELFF

v_call: TRBV18
d_call: TRBD2
j_call: TRBJ2-5
cdr3_length: 16
clone_size: NA
cdr3_aa: CASSHPGLAAQETQYF

v_call: TRBV28
d_call: NA
j_call: TRBJ2-6
cdr3_length: 18
clone_size: NA
cdr3_aa: CASSSWGADLSGANVLTF

v_call: TRBV5-5
d_call: TRBD2
j_call: TRBJ2-7
cdr3_length: 16
clone_size: NA
cdr3_aa: CASSSSGTSGWYEQYF

v_call: TRBV6-5
d_call: NA
j_call: TRBJ2-3
cdr3_length: 14
clone_size: NA
cdr3_aa: CASSLDRSTDTQYF

v_call: TRBV7-9
d_call: NA
j_call: TRBJ1-1
cdr3_length: 13
clone_size: NA
cdr3_aa: CASSWGGDTEAFF

v_call: TRBV27
d_call: NA
j_call: TRBJ2-1
cdr3_length: 17
clone_size: NA
cdr3_aa: CASSHQTSWMSYNEQFF

v_call: TRBV28
d_call: NA
j_call: TRBJ2-7
cdr3_length: 12
clone_size: NA
cdr3_aa: CASSSRGGEQYF

v_call: TRBV6-6
d_call: NA
j_call: TRBJ1-1
cdr3_length: 16
clone_size: NA
cdr3_aa: CASSPNGGRQVTEAFF

v_call: TRBV21-1
d_call: NA
j_call: TRBJ2-1
cdr3_length: 16
clone_size: NA
cdr3_aa: CASSKGGSGRGNEQFF

v_call: TRBV30
d_call: NA
j_call: TRBJ2-1
cdr3_length: 14
clone_size: once
cdr3_aa: CAWSGGANYNEQFF

v_call: TRBV2
d_call: NA
j_call: TRBJ2-5
cdr3_length: 16
clone_size: NA
cdr3_aa: CASGDASRGTQETQYF

v_call: TRBV27
d_call: NA
j_call: TRBJ2-1
cdr3_length: 11
clone_size: NA
cdr3_aa: CASSMGSEQFF

v_call: TRBV23-1
d_call: NA
j_call: TRBJ2-1
cdr3_length: 15
clone_size: NA
cdr3_aa: CASSQSGREQWEQFF

v_call: TRBV6-5
d_call: TRBD1
j_call: TRBJ1-5
cdr3_length: 14
clone_size: NA
cdr3_aa: CAIRDRVGNQPQHF

v_call: TRBV7-8
d_call: TRBD1
j_call: TRBJ1-5
cdr3_length: 15
clone_size: NA
cdr3_aa: CASAKQGNSNQPQHF

v_call: TRBV9
d_call: TRBD1
j_call: TRBJ2-7
cdr3_length: 19
clone_size: NA
cdr3_aa: CASSVGLMMGTGTLYEQYF

v_call: TRBV2
d_call: NA
j_call: TRBJ2-7
cdr3_length: 15
clone_size: NA
cdr3_aa: CASSEVRSNSYEQYF

v_call: TRBV10-3
d_call: NA
j_call: TRBJ2-6
cdr3_length: 17
clone_size: NA
cdr3_aa: CAISAGRGSSGANVLTF

v_call: TRBV6-2/TRBV6-3
d_call: TRBD2
j_call: TRBJ2-1
cdr3_length: 19
clone_size: NA
cdr3_aa: CASSYEYARVREGKNEQFF

v_call: TRBV11-2
d_call: TRBD2
j_call: TRBJ2-3
cdr3_length: 14
clone_size: NA
cdr3_aa: CASLSGRGSDTQYF

v_call: TRBV7-9
d_call: NA
j_call: TRBJ2-3
cdr3_length: 13
clone_size: NA
cdr3_aa: CASSFPTEDTQYF

v_call: TRBV2
d_call: TRBD2
j_call: TRBJ2-5
cdr3_length: 21
clone_size: NA
cdr3_aa: CASSEKTPTLLSSGRPMAQYF

v_call: TRBV25-1
d_call: TRBD2
j_call: TRBJ2-7
cdr3_length: 15
clone_size: NA
cdr3_aa: CASSEWGLAGYEQYF

v_call: TRBV24-1
d_call: NA
j_call: TRBJ2-6
cdr3_length: 16
clone_size: NA
cdr3_aa: CATAPIGVSGANVLTF

v_call: TRBV10-2
d_call: TRBD2
j_call: TRBJ2-7
cdr3_length: 14
clone_size: NA
cdr3_aa: CASSIAGGRYEQYF